The 22 T cell receptor beta chains in this list originate from one sample, sequenced in a study of siplizumab effects on memory and regulatory T cells (dated by TCRdb to the late 2010s). The library was prepared using the immunoSEQ multiplex PCR assay. As stored in TCRdb, this immuneACCESS dataset retains in-frame rearrangements with V and J assigned. A fraction of the clones does not appear; measured against another copy, unresolved V genes explain less than half of the discrepancy, and the remainder lacks a known reason. The sample records more than 45,000 clones, under 98% of which are singletons. In total, the top ten clones hold around 0.6% of the sample. The specimen sequenced was naive CD4+ T cells sorted from blood. What this sample's cell subset or site label stands for: unstimulated naive T cells. These receptors all stem from a human donor in good health.

The V gene is TRBV27, the J gene TRBJ2-1; perhaps TRBD1 as D (9 bases). Germline V lookup: CDR1 MNHEY, CDR2 SMNVEV (reference sequence). The CDR3 has 18 amino acids. Trimming took off 6 bases at V and 9 bases at J, with 30 bases between the two ends. The CDR3: CASSFRRDSGTGRGEQFF. CDR3 DNA sequence: TGTGCCAGCAGCTTCCGAAGGGATAGCGGGACAGGGCGTGGTGAGCAGTTCTTC.

The sample holds one count of this clone. This chain uses TRBV6-6 with TRBJ2-3; unclear D gene. Trimming took 4 bases from V and 3 from J, leaving 5 bases between them. Germline-derived CDR1 and CDR2 are MNHNY and SVGAGI (reference sequence). The CDR3 has 12 amino acids. DNA of the CDR3: TGTGCCAGCAGTTTTAGGACAGATACGCAGTATTTT. It is translated as CASSFRTDTQYF.

The V call is TRBV7-2, the J call TRBJ2-4; D not resolved. CDR3 length equals 14 residues. Deletions cut 2 bases from V and 0 bases from J, with 5 bases between. CDR1 SGHTA and CDR2 FQGNSA come from the germline V gene. DNA for the CDR3: TGTGCCAGCAGCTTAACTATAGCCAAAAACATTCAGTACTTC. It translates to CASSLTIAKNIQYF.

The CDR3 coding sequence is TGTGCCAGTAGTCGTGGGGCGGGAGACGATGAGCAGTTCTTC. It is translated as CASSRGAGDDEQFF. The V gene is TRBV19, the J gene TRBJ2-1; the match to TRBD2 covers 7 bases. Germline V gene sequence: CDR1 LNHDA, CDR2 SQIVND (reference sequence). V gave up 5 bases and J gave up 8 bases; unmatched junction bases: 9. The CDR3 consists of 14 residues.

This clone was seen just once. V and J are TRBV7-2 and TRBJ1-2; weak D call: TRBD1 (5 bases). Trimming cost V 3 bases and J 6 bases, with 11 bases left between them. The CDR3 totals 13 residues. Germline V gene data show CDR1 as SGHTA and CDR2 as FQGNSA. Here the CDR3 DNA reads TGTGCCAGCAGCTTTCTGGGGGAGGATGGCTACACCTTC. It translates to CASSFLGEDGYTF. The full variable domain, in which reference TRBV7-2 and TRBJ1-2 provide the parts outside the CDR3, is GAGVSQSPSNKVTEKGKDVELRCDPISGHTALYWYRQSLGQGLEFLIYFQGNSAPDKSGLPSDRFSAERTGGSVSTLTIQRTQQEDSAVYLCASSFLGEDGYTFGSGTRLTVV.

The chain is built from TRBV7-2 and TRBJ2-6; 7 nucleotides align to TRBD2. The V gene's germline CDR1 is SGHTA and CDR2 FQGNSA. J was trimmed by 4 bases and V by 3 bases; bases with no gene match: 9. The CDR3 totals 17 residues. The CDR3 DNA follows: TGTGCCAGCAGCTTCCAGCGGGGCCGGGGCGGGGCCAACGTCCTGACTTTC. The encoded protein is CASSFQRGRGGANVLTF.

CDR3 in DNA: TGTGCCAGCAGCCCACTAGCGGCCAGCAATGAGCAGTTCTTC. Protein sequence: CASSPLAASNEQFF. The gene calls are TRBV7-9 and TRBJ2-1, with TRBD2 matching over 8 bases. V lost 5 bases and J lost 6; bases outside the gene matches: 6. Germline-derived CDR1 and CDR2 are SEHNR and FQNEAQ (reference sequence). The CDR3 is 14 residues long.

This clone has just one count. V usage is TRBV4-2 and J usage is TRBJ2-1, with 16 nucleotides matching TRBD2. Looked up from germline, CDR1 is LGHNA and CDR2 is YNFKEQ. This CDR3 has 17 amino acids. The V and J ends lost 2 bases and 6 bases, in that order; junction bases with no gene match: 4. The DNA for the CDR3 is TGTGCCAGCAGCCAACCGGGACTAGCGGGAGGGGCCAATGAGCAGTTCTTC. Protein sequence: CASSQPGLAGGANEQFF.

CDR3 sequence reads: CASRLQSGTEAFF. In DNA, the CDR3 is TGTGCCAGCAGGTTACAAAGCGGCACTGAAGCTTTCTTT. The chain carries TRBV6-4 and TRBJ1-1; D is unresolved. Trimming removed 6 bases at V and 4 bases at J, with 12 bases between. The CDR3 is made up of 13 amino acids. Germline CDR1 MRHNA, CDR2 SNTAGT.

The rearrangement joins TRBV18 to TRBJ1-2; D possibly corresponds to TRBD1 (6 bases). The CDR3 loop spans 18 amino acids. Germline V gene lookup returns CDR1 KGHSH and CDR2 LQKENI. Trimming removed 6 bases from V and 0 bases from J, with 23 bases in between. CDR3 coding DNA: TGTGCCAGCTCGCGTAGCCTGGACAGCCGGGCCGCTAACTATGGCTACACCTTC. It codes for CASSRSLDSRAANYGYTF.

This chain joins TRBV7-2 and TRBJ2-2, with 9 bases identical to TRBD1. The V and J ends lost 6 bases and 6 bases, in that order; junction bases with no gene match: 14. The germline V gene encodes CDR1 SGHTA and CDR2 FQGNSA. The CDR3 is made up of 17 amino acids. The CDR3 DNA reads as TGTGCCAGCAGGAAGGGACCGGGACAGGGAGTCCCCGGGGAGCTGTTTTTT. Translation gives CASRKGPGQGVPGELFF.

The chain carries TRBV29-1 and TRBJ2-3, with 11 bases that match TRBD2. The length of the CDR3 is 14 residues. Trimming cost V 3 bases and J 4 bases; bases outside gene matches: 3. Per germline, CDR1 SQVTM and CDR2 ANQGSEA. CDR3 residues: CSVDSGLAADTQYF. The CDR3 nucleotides are TGCAGCGTTGACTCGGGACTAGCGGCAGATACGCAGTATTTT.

The table lists this clone with a count of one. The chain couples TRBV6-6 to TRBJ2-7, with a possible D match to TRBD1 (7 bases). The CDR3 consists of 14 residues. Per germline, CDR1 MNHNY and CDR2 SVGAGI (reference sequence). V was shortened by 5 bases and J by 4 bases, with 15 bases between the two germline ends. CDR3 loop: CASSGTAGVYEQYF. As DNA, the CDR3 is TGTGCCAGCAGTGGGACAGCGGGTGTTTACGAGCAGTACTTC.

The chain links TRBV29-1 to TRBJ2-3; 11 bases are shared with TRBD2. Per germline, CDR1 SQVTM and CDR2 ANQGSEA. The V segment lost 7 bases and the J segment 2 bases; nucleotides outside the gene matches: 5. The CDR3 loop spans 14 amino acids. The CDR3 loop reads CSGSTSGNTDTQYF. The CDR3 coding sequence is TGCAGCGGATCGACTAGCGGGAACACAGATACGCAGTATTTT.

The V gene is TRBV15, the J gene TRBJ2-5, with D uncertain. Germline CDR1 is LNHNV and CDR2 is YYDKDF (reference sequence). This CDR3 has 12 residues. V gave up 5 bases and J gave up 5 bases, with 9 bases separating them. CDR3 region: CATSGSRETQYF. The CDR3 coding sequence is TGTGCCACCAGCGGGTCAAGGGAGACCCAGTACTTC. The variable domain in full, with the rest retrieved from reference TRBV15 and TRBJ2-5, is DAMVIQNPRYQVTQFGKPVTLSCSQTLNHNVMYWYQQKSSQAPKLLFHYYDKDFNNEADTPDNFQSRRPNTSFCFLDIRSPGLGDTAMYLCATSGSRETQYFGPGTRLLVL.

CDR3 in amino acids: CASSLTFFGQPAYEQYF. The CDR3 DNA sequence: TGTGCCAGCAGCTTGACGTTCTTCGGACAGCCAGCCTACGAGCAGTACTTC. The rearrangement joins TRBV5-5 to TRBJ2-7; maybe TRBD1 (6 bases). V lost 1 base to trimming and J lost 2 bases, with 19 bases between them. This CDR3 is 17 amino acids long. Germline lookup yields CDR1 SGHKS and CDR2 YYEKEE (reference sequence).

The chain carries TRBV1 and TRBJ1-1; the D segment call TRBD1 is taken from the table without a DNA check. TRBV1 is a documented pseudogene. The length of the CDR3 is 14 residues. Written as DNA, the CDR3 is TGCACCAGCAGGGACAGGGGGAGGGACACTGAAGCTTTCTTT. It yields the protein CTSRDRGRDTEAFF.

The V and J genes are TRBV7-3 and TRBJ2-3, with 10 bases matching TRBD2. Trimming removed 5 bases from V and 0 bases from J; junction bases left unmatched: 8. Germline V gene data show CDR1 as SGHTA and CDR2 as FQGTGA. The CDR3 totals 17 residues. DNA for the CDR3: TGTGCCAGCAGCCCACGGACTAGCGGAACTAGCACAGATACGCAGTATTTT. Translation gives CASSPRTSGTSTDTQYF. Full variable domain (outside the CDR3, taken from reference TRBV7-3 and TRBJ2-3): GAGVSQTPSNKVTEKGKYVELRCDPISGHTALYWYRQSLGQGPEFLIYFQGTGAADDSGLPNDRFFAVRPEGSVSTLKIQRTERGDSAVYLCASSPRTSGTSTDTQYFGPGTRLTVL.

The chain employs TRBV19 and TRBJ1-1; 12 nucleotides align to TRBD1. This CDR3 is 16 amino acids long. With V trimmed by 5 bases and J by 5 bases, 9 bases remained unmatched. CDR1 is LNHDA and CDR2 is SQIVND in the germline V gene (reference sequence). The CDR3 sequence is CASSLRDRGLRTEAFF. The CDR3 nucleotides are TGTGCCAGTAGTCTACGGGACAGGGGGCTAAGGACTGAAGCTTTCTTT.

As concerns this clone: One junction end does not reproduce the germline sequence, and a read error may be involved. The same CDR3 is also encoded by other DNA sequences in this sample. The V gene is TRBV27, the J gene TRBJ1-2, with 7 bases that match TRBD1. There are 15 residues in the CDR3. Looked up from germline, CDR1 is MNHEY and CDR2 is SMNVEV (reference sequence). CDR3 amino acids: CASSYTRQGLGGYTF. DNA for the CDR3: TGCGCCAGCAGCTACACCCGACAGGGCTTAGGAGGCTACACCTTC.

This clone appeared once. The gene calls are TRBV18 and TRBJ2-7; maybe TRBD2 (6 bases). The CDR3 totals 13 residues. V was clipped by 4 bases and J by 7 bases, with 14 bases between them. The germline gives CDR1 KGHSH, CDR2 LQKENI. The CDR3 loop is CASSRLGSGEQYF. The CDR3 DNA follows: TGTGCCAGCTCACGGTTGGGCAGCGGGGAGCAGTACTTC. Using reference TRBV18 and TRBJ2-7 for the parts outside the CDR3, the full variable domain is NAGVMQNPRHLVRRRGQEARLRCSPMKGHSHVYWYRQLPEEGLKFMVYLQKENIIDESGMPKERFSAEFPKEGPSILRIQQVVRGDSAAYFCASSRLGSGEQYFGPGTRLTVT.

V is TRBV6-1 and J is TRBJ1-2; the match to TRBD1 covers 10 bases. V shed 11 bases and J 7 bases; nucleotides not matched to a gene: 10. CDR1 is MNHNS, CDR2 SASEGT, per germline. This CDR3 comprises 13 residues. CDR3 DNA: TGTGCCGCACCCGGGACAGGGGATCGTGGCTACACCTTC. Protein: CAAPGTGDRGYTF.